Below are 32 T cell receptor beta chains sequenced from a single sample in a study of cytomegalovirus exposure and HLA in healthy donors. The primer mix had 60 Vbeta and 13 Jbeta primers. Measured with immunoSEQ multiplex PCR; TCRdb has only the in-frame clones, and not every one. The sample carries about 190,000 clones, 80% recorded once. Sequencing was carried out using PBMCs. The receptors come from a boy between 10 and 17 years old in good health and CMV-seronegative.

V usage is TRBV27 and J usage is TRBJ2-7; TRBD2 might be the D (5 bases). CDR3 length: 12 amino acids. Germline CDR1 MNHEY, CDR2 SMNVEV (reference sequence). The V end was cut by 7 bases, the J end by 4 bases, with 11 bases between. The CDR3: CASNSADYEQYF. In DNA, the CDR3 is TGTGCCAGCAATTCAGCGGATTACGAGCAGTACTTC.

The gene calls are TRBV6-5 and TRBJ1-1; TRBD1 agrees at 9 bases. V lost 9 bases to trimming and J lost 6 bases; unmatched junction nucleotides: 14. Per germline, CDR1 MNHEY and CDR2 SVGAGI. The CDR3 has 15 residues. CDR3 nucleotides: TGTGCCAGTGATCCCTCCGGGACAGGGAGACCTGAAGCTTTCTTT. Protein product: CASDPSGTGRPEAFF.

This chain uses TRBV5-1 with TRBJ2-1; 8 bases are a match to TRBD1. Germline V gives CDR1 SGHRS, CDR2 YFSETQ. V lost 4 bases to trimming and J lost 0 bases; unmatched junction nucleotides: 9. CDR3 length: 17 amino acids. DNA of the CDR3: TGCGCCAGCAGCCCCGGACAGGGCAAAAGCTCCTACAATGAGCAGTTCTTC. This codes for CASSPGQGKSSYNEQFF. Full variable domain (rest looked up from reference TRBV5-1 and TRBJ2-1): KAGVTQTPRYLIKTRGQQVTLSCSPISGHRSVSWYQQTPGQGLQFLFEYFSETQRNKGNFPGRFSGRQFSNSRSEMNVSTLELGDSALYLCASSPGQGKSSYNEQFFGPGTRLTVL.

This chain connects TRBV30 to TRBJ1-6; TRBD1 might be the D (6 bases). CDR1 and CDR2 (germline): GTSNPN, SVGIG (reference sequence). The CDR3 is 13 residues long. Trimming took off 3 bases at V and 7 bases at J, with 10 bases between the two ends. As DNA, the CDR3 is TGTGCCTGGAGGGACAGCAACAATTCACCCCTCCACTTT. Its protein is CAWRDSNNSPLHF.

This chain uses TRBV10-3 with TRBJ2-1; 8 bases are shared with TRBD2. Germline V gene data show CDR1 as ENHRY and CDR2 as SYGVKD. V lost 4 bases, J lost 0 bases, and 5 bases stayed unmatched. There are 16 residues in the CDR3. As DNA, the CDR3 is TGTGCCATCAGTGGGGTAGCGGGAAGCTCCTACAATGAGCAGTTCTTC. Protein sequence: CAISGVAGSSYNEQFF.

The rearrangement joins TRBV7-2 to TRBJ2-1; 8 bases are a match to TRBD1. V lost 5 bases to trimming and J lost 6 bases; unmatched junction nucleotides: 6. CDR1 and CDR2 (germline): SGHTA, FQGNSA. This CDR3 region has 14 residues. CDR3 residues: CASSPGQASNEQFF. CDR3 coding DNA: TGTGCCAGCAGCCCGGGACAGGCCTCCAATGAGCAGTTCTTC.

The chain recombines TRBV15 with TRBJ1-5; D is ambiguous. Germline CDR1 reads LNHNV; CDR2 reads YYDKDF (reference sequence). V gave up 3 bases and J gave up 4 bases, with 7 bases separating them. This CDR3 has 13 residues. The CDR3 sequence: CATSRQANQPQHF. CDR3 DNA sequence: TGTGCCACCAGCAGGCAGGCAAATCAGCCCCAGCATTTT.

This clone was recorded a few times. The V gene is TRBV14, the J gene TRBJ1-2; D might be TRBD1 (6 bases). The V end lost 4 bases, the J end lost 7 bases, and 10 bases lay between the germline ends. The CDR3 length is 12 residues. Germline CDR1 is SGHDN and CDR2 is FVKESK. CDR3 sequence (DNA): TGTGCCAGCAGCCCCAACAGGGCTGGCTACACCTTC. Translated, it gives CASSPNRAGYTF. Using reference TRBV14 and TRBJ1-2 for the parts outside the CDR3, the full variable domain is EAGVTQFPSHSVIEKGQTVTLRCDPISGHDNLYWYRRVMGKEIKFLLHFVKESKQDESGMPNNRFLAERTGGTYSTLKVQPAELEDSGVYFCASSPNRAGYTFGSGTRLTVV.

This clone was picked up one time. The sample has other DNA sequences that encode this CDR3 too. The chain couples TRBV7-2 to TRBJ1-1; unclear D gene. Germline assignment: CDR1 SGHTA and CDR2 FQGNSA. V was clipped by 5 bases and J by 5 bases, with 15 bases between them. This CDR3 spans 14 amino acids. The DNA for the CDR3 is TGTGCCAGCAGCCTCGACGGGCGCGGGACTGAAGCTTTCTTT. This sequence encodes CASSLDGRGTEAFF.

V gene TRBV6-5 combines with J gene TRBJ2-1; 8 positions match TRBD1. The CDR3 loop spans 12 amino acids. After removal of 6 bases from V and 6 bases from J, the junction contained 1 base not matched to a gene. Germline-derived CDR1 and CDR2 are MNHEY and SVGAGI. In DNA form, the CDR3 reads TGTGCCAGCAGCAGGGGGCCCAATGAGCAGTTCTTC. Its translation: CASSRGPNEQFF.

The rearrangement joins TRBV7-2 to TRBJ2-7, with a possible D match to TRBD2 (5 bases). The germline V gene has CDR1 SGHTA and CDR2 FQGNSA. The CDR3 runs to 12 residues. V was clipped by 8 bases and J by 0 bases, with 8 bases between them. In DNA, the CDR3 is TGTGCCAGCGCCCGGGACTCCTACGAGCAGTACTTC. This encodes CASARDSYEQYF.

The chain carries TRBV2 and TRBJ2-5; tentatively, D is TRBD2 (5 bases). The V gene's germline CDR1 is SNHLY and CDR2 FYNNEI. V was cut by 7 bases and J by 3 bases, with 12 bases left in between. The CDR3 contains 13 residues. The CDR3 reads CASIWLAEETQYF. The CDR3 nucleotides read TGTGCCAGCATCTGGCTAGCAGAAGAGACCCAGTACTTC.

The chain employs TRBV7-2 and TRBJ2-7, with D tentatively TRBD2 (6 bases). The CDR3 is 15 amino acids. In germline, CDR1 is SGHTA, CDR2 FQGNSA. The V and J ends lost 1 base and 2 bases respectively, with 12 bases between them. CDR3 nucleotide sequence: TGTGCCAGCAGCTTAGTTAGCGGCGGAACCTACGAGCAGTACTTC. Amino acids: CASSLVSGGTYEQYF.

This sequence joins TRBV30 and TRBJ1-3, with unresolved D. Germline V gene data show CDR1 as GTSNPN and CDR2 as SVGIG (reference sequence). Trimming shortened V by 4 bases and J by 11 bases, and 18 bases separated the two germline ends. The CDR3 has 13 residues. DNA for the CDR3: TGTGCCTGGAACCCTTATGCCCGGGGAGCCATATATTTT. It yields the protein CAWNPYARGAIYF.

V gene TRBV6-5 combines with J gene TRBJ1-1; D is ambiguous. CDR1 and CDR2 (germline): MNHEY, SVGAGI. This CDR3 has 12 amino acids. V was pared by 5 bases and J by 4 bases, with 8 bases between. The CDR3 loop reads CASSGWATEAFF. CDR3 DNA sequence: TGTGCCAGCAGTGGGTGGGCCACTGAAGCTTTCTTT.

Only one count was recorded for this clone. The V call is TRBV5-1, the J call TRBJ2-7, with TRBD1 as a possible D gene (5 bases). CDR1 is SGHRS and CDR2 is YFSETQ in the germline V gene. The CDR3 is made up of 14 amino acids. V gave up 6 bases and J gave up 2 bases, with 15 bases separating them. The CDR3 DNA reads TGCGCCAGCACCGCAGGGTTTGGGGCCTACGAGCAGTACTTC. This sequence encodes CASTAGFGAYEQYF.

The chain uses TRBV7-9 and TRBJ1-2; the D gene is possibly TRBD1 (6 bases). Germline V gene data show CDR1 as SEHNR and CDR2 as FQNEAQ (reference sequence). The CDR3 has 15 residues. Trimming took off 6 bases at V and 5 bases at J, with 19 bases between the two ends. The CDR3 DNA is TGTGCCAGCAGTTCCCCAGGGGCCCCGCTTTATGGCTACACCTTC. Residues: CASSSPGAPLYGYTF. Complete variable domain (other parts from reference TRBV7-9 and TRBJ1-2): DTGVSQNPRHKITKRGQNVTFRCDPISEHNRLYWYRQTLGQGPEFLTYFQNEAQLEKSRLLSDRFSAERPKGSFSTLEIQRTEQGDSAMYLCASSSPGAPLYGYTFGSGTRLTVV.

The sample holds a few counts of this clone. The chain carries TRBV19 and TRBJ2-4; 15 bases fit TRBD2. The germline V gene has CDR1 LNHDA and CDR2 SQIVND (reference sequence). This CDR3 spans 17 amino acids. Unmatched junction bases numbered 8, after V lost 10 bases and J lost 1 base. CDR3 amino acids: CATLGLAGGRAKNIQYF. The CDR3 nucleotides are TGTGCCACCCTGGGACTAGCGGGAGGTCGGGCCAAAAACATTCAGTACTTC.

V usage is TRBV7-9 and J usage is TRBJ2-5; possible D gene TRBD1, 6 bases. The J call may be mistaken, given a closer DNA end match to TRBJ2-7. Germline V lookup: CDR1 SEHNR, CDR2 FQNEAQ (reference sequence). The CDR3 totals 16 residues. The CDR3 loop is CASSLVTGDYSYEQYF. The CDR3 DNA reads TGTGCCAGCAGCTTGGTGACAGGCGACTACTCCTACGAGCAGTACTTC.

The chain combines TRBV9 with TRBJ2-7; TRBD1 agrees at 9 bases. The CDR3 contains 13 residues. The trim removed 4 bases at V and 9 bases at J, leaving 8 bases unmatched. From germline, CDR1 is SGDLS and CDR2 YYNGEE. CDR3 sequence reads: CASSSGQGYPQYF. The CDR3 bases are TGTGCCAGCAGCTCGGGACAGGGATATCCGCAGTACTTC.

The V call is TRBV11-1, the J call TRBJ2-3; D might be TRBD1 (6 bases). This CDR3 spans 17 amino acids. The germline CDR1 and CDR2 sequences are SGHAT and FQDESV (reference sequence). V lost 5 bases and J lost 4, with 22 bases in between. CDR3 coding DNA: TGTGCCAGCAGCCAAAGGGTTGGCAGGGGTTTCGCAGATACGCAGTATTTT. Protein: CASSQRVGRGFADTQYF.

The CDR3 DNA reads as TGTGCCAGCAGCCCCTTCGCGGGAGGGCAGGAGACCCAGTACTTC. Encoded protein: CASSPFAGGQETQYF. The chain carries TRBV11-2 and TRBJ2-5; TRBD2 agrees at 9 bases. The CDR3 sequence is 15 residues long. V trimming: 5 bases; J trimming: 5 bases; junction bases outside the gene matches: 9. Per the germline V gene, CDR1 is SGHAT and CDR2 is FQNNGV.

This rearrangement joins TRBV11-2 to TRBJ2-5, with D possibly TRBD1 on 5 matching bases. This CDR3 is 14 amino acids long. With 5 bases removed from V and 5 bases from J, the gap between germline ends came to 15 bases. Germline assignment: CDR1 SGHAT and CDR2 FQNNGV. The CDR3 loop reads CASSSRTLRETQYF. CDR3 nucleotides: TGTGCCAGCAGCAGCCGGACACTCCGGGAGACCCAGTACTTC.

The chain has TRBV6-1 and TRBJ2-7; D possibly corresponds to TRBD1 (5 bases). The V end was cut by 4 bases, the J end by 6 bases, with 10 bases between. The germline CDR1 and CDR2 sequences are MNHNS and SASEGT. The CDR3 totals 12 residues. CDR3 nucleotides: TGTGCCAGCAGTGGACAGAATTTCGAGCAGTACTTC. Encoded protein: CASSGQNFEQYF.

The chain links TRBV7-8 to TRBJ2-7; 8 bases are shared with TRBD1. CDR3 length equals 14 residues. J gave up 3 bases and V 4 bases, and 5 bases lay outside the gene matches. Germline CDR1 and CDR2: SGHVS and FQNEAQ. The CDR3 DNA sequence: TGTGCCAGCAGCTCTACAGGGGGTTTCTACGAGCAGTACTTC. This gives the protein CASSSTGGFYEQYF.

The chain combines TRBV4-2 with TRBJ2-2; TRBD2 matches at 11 bases. Trimming removed 0 bases from V and 3 bases from J; junction bases left unmatched: 6. Germline V gene lookup returns CDR1 LGHNA and CDR2 YNFKEQ. The CDR3 extends over 18 amino acids. This CDR3 is CASSQEATSGDYTGELFF. CDR3 DNA sequence: TGTGCCAGCAGCCAAGAGGCGACTAGCGGGGATTACACCGGGGAGCTGTTTTTT.

The CDR3 is CASSGTGSPYEQYF. The CDR3, as DNA: TGTGCCAGCAGTGGCACAGGGTCTCCCTACGAGCAGTACTTC. The gene calls are TRBV2 and TRBJ2-7, with D possibly TRBD1 on 6 matching bases. CDR3 length: 14 amino acids. V shed 4 bases and J shed 2 bases, with 12 bases lying between them. The V gene's germline CDR1 is SNHLY and CDR2 FYNNEI.

The rearrangement links TRBV6-6 to TRBJ2-7; D is perhaps TRBD1 (6 bases). There are 14 residues in the CDR3. Trimming shortened V by 6 bases and J by 3 bases, and 15 bases separated the two germline ends. In germline, CDR1 is MNHNY, CDR2 SVGAGI (reference sequence). CDR3: CASRSDGQYYEQYF. DNA for the CDR3: TGTGCCAGCAGGTCCGACGGACAGTACTACGAGCAGTACTTC.

Written as DNA, the CDR3 is TGTGCCAGCAGTCCCCCCCGAGGGGGAGGGAAAAAACTGTTTTTT. Protein product: CASSPPRGGGKKLFF. This rearrangement joins TRBV28 to TRBJ1-4; a possible D gene is TRBD1 (6 bases). Trimming took 5 bases from V and 9 from J, leaving 19 bases between them. Germline CDR1 MDHEN, CDR2 SYDVKM. CDR3 length: 15 amino acids.

The chain links TRBV12-5 to TRBJ2-7; D possibly corresponds to TRBD2 (6 bases). This CDR3 contains 17 residues. CDR1 is LGHNT, CDR2 FRNRAP, per germline. The ends were cut back, 0 bases at V and 4 bases at J, with 19 bases in the middle. CDR3 amino acids: CASGLVLWGELGYEQYF. CDR3 nucleotide sequence: TGTGCTAGTGGTTTGGTACTATGGGGGGAGCTTGGGTACGAGCAGTACTTC.

This clone was seen more than once but under ten times. The chain has TRBV6-4 and TRBJ1-5; D ambiguous. Trimming removed 4 bases at V and 11 bases at J, with 12 bases between. Germline-derived CDR1 and CDR2 are MRHNA and SNTAGT. The CDR3 has 12 residues. The CDR3 loop is CASSGPDGTQHF. The DNA for the CDR3 is TGTGCCAGCAGTGGGCCCGACGGGACCCAGCATTTT.

This clone was observed a single time. Here the CDR3 DNA reads TGTGCCAGCAGTGTCTCGGGGTTAGCGGGTGGGGTAACCTACGAGCAGTACTTC. As protein: CASSVSGLAGGVTYEQYF. V usage is TRBV2 and J usage is TRBJ2-7, with TRBD2 matching 7 bases. V lost 4 bases to trimming and J lost 2 bases; unmatched junction nucleotides: 17. This CDR3 spans 18 amino acids. Germline V CDR1 and CDR2: SNHLY, FYNNEI.